These 10 T cell receptor beta chains were all obtained from the same sample, sequenced in a study of CD8 T cells in ankylosing spondylitis. TCRdb reprocessed the 5' RACE reads via MiXCR and lists one record per CDR3 protein. The sample records some 200,000 distinct CDR3 sequences, about 13% being singletons. The material sequenced was blood, either unsorted or a sorted T cell fraction (not recorded which). These receptors were taken from a male donor with ankylosing spondylitis or in good health (not recorded which).

The rearrangement links TRBV11-2 to TRBJ2-3; 8 bases map to TRBD2. This CDR3 contains 15 residues. From germline, CDR1 is SGHAT and CDR2 FQNNGV. J lost 6 bases, V lost 3 bases, and 8 bases had no gene match. CDR3 in amino acids: CASSFNGRVSDTQYF. The DNA for the CDR3 is TGTGCCAGCAGCTTTAACGGGAGGGTATCGGATACGCAGTATTTT.

The rearrangement uses TRBV12-3 or TRBV12-4 and TRBJ1-1, with a weak D call TRBD1 (6 bases). The CDR3 is 14 residues long. Trimming stripped 5 bases from V and 3 bases from J, with 13 bases between. The CDR3 is CASSTPGQYTEAFF. CDR3 sequence (DNA): TGTGCCAGCAGTACCCCGGGACAATACACTGAAGCTTTCTTT.

This clonotype was picked up a small number of times. CDR3 protein: CASSFTSYGYTF. CDR3 DNA: TGTGCCAGCAGTTTTACGTCCTATGGCTACACCTTC. The chain recombines TRBV12-3 or TRBV12-4 with TRBJ1-2, with D unresolved. The CDR3 loop spans 12 amino acids. V was shortened by 3 bases and J by 4 bases, with 6 bases between the two germline ends.

This clonotype was counted a few times. This rearrangement joins TRBV5-1 to TRBJ2-2, with 8 bases fitting TRBD2. The CDR3 totals 13 residues. The trim removed 8 bases at V and 1 base at J, leaving 1 base unmatched. Per the germline V gene, CDR1 is SGHRS and CDR2 is YFSETQ. This CDR3 is CASSGVNTGELFF. Here the CDR3 DNA reads TGCGCCAGTAGCGGGGTGAACACCGGGGAGCTGTTTTTT.

The chain employs TRBV4-2 and TRBJ2-3; no firm D call. Looked up from germline, CDR1 is LGHNA and CDR2 is YNFKEQ. Trimming took 3 bases from V and 2 from J, leaving 21 bases between them. The CDR3 is 18 residues long. Here the CDR3 DNA reads TGTGCCAGCAGCCATAACGAGGCCCCCCACTTCAACACAGATACGCAGTATTTT. It encodes CASSHNEAPHFNTDTQYF.

This clonotype came up a few times. The genes are TRBV11-2 and TRBJ2-6, with D unresolved. Germline V gene data show CDR1 as SGHAT and CDR2 as FQNNGV. The V end was cut by 8 bases, the J end by 1 base, with 18 bases between. There are 17 residues in the CDR3. The CDR3 DNA reads TGTGCCAGCTCACCGACGGGTTTGAAGTCTGGGGCCAACGTCCTGACTTTC. Amino acid sequence: CASSPTGLKSGANVLTF. The variable domain in full, with the rest retrieved from reference TRBV11-2 and TRBJ2-6, is EAGVAQSPRYKIIEKRQSVAFWCNPISGHATLYWYQQILGQGPKLLIQFQNNGVVDDSQLPKDRFSAERLKGVDSTLKIQPAKLEDSAVYLCASSPTGLKSGANVLTFGAGSRLTVL.

There are a few counts of this clonotype. The chain's CDR3 is CASTTGTSVYNEQFF. CDR3 DNA sequence: TGTGCCAGCACCACCGGGACTAGCGTCTACAATGAGCAGTTCTTC. This sequence joins TRBV12-3 or TRBV12-4 and TRBJ2-1; 10 bases fit TRBD2. The CDR3 consists of 15 residues. V lost 7 bases and J lost 3; bases outside the gene matches: 6.

This clonotype was detected only a few times. The genes are TRBV24-1 and TRBJ2-7, with 8 bases lining up with TRBD1. V lost 4 bases to trimming and J lost 5 bases; unmatched junction nucleotides: 6. Germline-derived CDR1 and CDR2 are KGHDR and SFDVKD. CDR3 length equals 14 residues. CDR3 in amino acids: CATSDPGQGDEQYF. DNA for the CDR3: TGTGCCACCAGTGACCCCGGACAGGGAGACGAGCAGTACTTC.

This clonotype was seen only a few times. The chain combines TRBV6-1 with TRBJ1-3; D might be TRBD1 (5 bases). Looked up from germline, CDR1 is MNHNS and CDR2 is SASEGT. This CDR3 spans 15 amino acids. Trimming shortened V by 7 bases and J by 3 bases, and 16 bases separated the two germline ends. CDR3 loop: CASIKPQGGGNTIYF. CDR3 sequence (DNA): TGTGCCAGCATCAAGCCCCAGGGTGGTGGAAACACCATATATTTT.

This clonotype was observed a handful of times. V gene TRBV2 combines with J gene TRBJ2-6; 7 nucleotides line up with TRBD2. J gave up 0 bases and V 8 bases, and 4 bases lay outside the gene matches. The CDR3 is 15 residues long. Per the germline V gene, CDR1 is SNHLY and CDR2 is FYNNEI. CDR3 protein: CASLGRGSGANVLTF. CDR3 nucleotide sequence: TGTGCCAGCCTAGGGAGGGGCTCTGGGGCCAACGTCCTGACTTTC.